Listed here are 5 T cell receptor beta chains from one sample, sequenced in a study of blood T cell repertoires in COVID-19. Profiled with immunoSEQ multiplex PCR; TCRdb holds only in-frame clones, not every one. In the table there are under 250,000 clones, 75% to 90% of which are singletons. The sequenced material came from PBMCs or T cells enriched from blood (not recorded which). These receptors were collected from a woman between 18 and 29 years old in a cohort exposed to, infected with or recovered from COVID-19 (not recorded which).

This clone showed up just once. The chain uses TRBV6-1 and TRBJ2-5; D is undetermined. V was clipped by 2 bases and J by 6 bases, with 10 bases between them. CDR3 size: 13 residues. Germline CDR1 reads MNHNS; CDR2 reads SASEGT. CDR3 DNA sequence: TGTGCCAGCAGTGAATCCGGTCCAAAGACCCAGTACTTC. Its protein is CASSESGPKTQYF.

V gene TRBV30 combines with J gene TRBJ1-2, with 9 positions matching TRBD1. Germline assignment: CDR1 GTSNPN and CDR2 SVGIG (reference sequence). V was pared by 6 bases and J by 6 bases, with 5 bases of the junction left unmatched. CDR3 length equals 12 residues. The CDR3 sequence is CACAGTGNGYTF. DNA of the CDR3: TGTGCCTGCGCCGGGACAGGGAATGGCTACACCTTC.

The chain has TRBV2 and TRBJ2-3; TRBD2 agrees at 8 bases. The length of the CDR3 is 16 residues. The J segment lost 0 bases and the V segment lost 7 bases, leaving 9 bases of the junction unmatched. In germline, CDR1 is SNHLY, CDR2 FYNNEI. The CDR3 here is CASTGGALPSTDTQYF. The CDR3 region has the DNA TGTGCCAGCACGGGGGGGGCGCTTCCTAGCACAGATACGCAGTATTTT.

The gene calls are TRBV7-9 and TRBJ1-1, with D possibly TRBD1 on 6 matching bases. Germline V gives CDR1 SEHNR, CDR2 FQNEAQ (reference sequence). This CDR3 spans 16 amino acids. Trimming removed 4 bases at V and 0 bases at J, with 15 bases between. This CDR3 reads CASSSNRVAMNTEAFF. The CDR3 DNA reads TGTGCCAGCAGCTCAAACAGGGTGGCCATGAACACTGAAGCTTTCTTT.

This clone was recorded at least ten times. The V and J genes are TRBV20-1 and TRBJ1-1; TRBD1 aligns across 7 bases. This CDR3 region has 14 residues. J gave up 2 bases and V 3 bases, and 6 bases lay outside the gene matches. CDR1 is DFQATT, CDR2 SNEGSKA, per germline (reference sequence). CDR3 in DNA: TGCAGTGCTAGTCATGGGGACAGAAACACTGAAGCTTTCTTT. It is translated as CSASHGDRNTEAFF.